This T cell receptor beta chain was recovered during a study of T cells in Graves' hyperthyroidism and ophthalmopathy. Study context: Peripheral blood sampling occurred at initial diagnosis, before any treatment. Findings of the study overall: The model's output predicted ophthalmopathy at a median of about 5.9 months prior to onset. Blood samples included most of the expanded thyroid clonotypes exceeding 0.001.

Ophthalmopathy patients all had a Clinical Activity Score of at least 3, a NOSPECS grade of at least 4 and disease under 3 months old. RNA transcripts provided the source from which TCR beta CDR3 regions were amplified. TCR CDR3 regions were first amplified by RT-PCR with HTBI primers. TCRdb processed the multiplex PCR reads anew with MiXCR; each CDR3 protein has one entry. Of nearly 250,000 distinct CDR3 sequences in the sample, around 26% were seen once. This clonotype was picked up many times. Its antigen is undetermined. Germline V gene sequence: CDR1 SNHLY, CDR2 FYNNEI. The CDR3 contains 14 residues. The J segment lost 7 bases and the V segment lost 3 bases, leaving 5 bases of the junction unmatched.

The specimen was blood. This clonotype originated in a woman aged 35 to 49 with Graves' ophthalmopathy. J is TRBJ2-7 and V is TRBV2; 11 positions match TRBD2. CDR3 sequence (DNA): TGTGCCAGCAGTGAGATTAGCGGGAGGGAAGAGCAGTACTTC. Its translation: CASSEISGREEQYF.